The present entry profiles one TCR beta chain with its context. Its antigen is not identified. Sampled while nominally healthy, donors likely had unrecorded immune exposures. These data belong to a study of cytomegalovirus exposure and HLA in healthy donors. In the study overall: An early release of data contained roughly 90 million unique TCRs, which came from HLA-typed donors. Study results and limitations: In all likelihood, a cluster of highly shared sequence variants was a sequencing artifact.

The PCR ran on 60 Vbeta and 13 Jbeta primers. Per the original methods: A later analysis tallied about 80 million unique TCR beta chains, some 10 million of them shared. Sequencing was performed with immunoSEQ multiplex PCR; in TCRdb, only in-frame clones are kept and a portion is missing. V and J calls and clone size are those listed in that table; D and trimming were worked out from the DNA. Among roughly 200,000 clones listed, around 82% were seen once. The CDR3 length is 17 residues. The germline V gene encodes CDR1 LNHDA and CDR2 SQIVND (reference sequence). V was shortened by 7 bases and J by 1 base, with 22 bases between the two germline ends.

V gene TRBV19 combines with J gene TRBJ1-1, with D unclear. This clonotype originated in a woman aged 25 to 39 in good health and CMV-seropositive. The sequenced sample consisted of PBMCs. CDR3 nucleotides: TGTGCCAGTAAATCGGGAACCCACAAGGGCGGGAACACTGAAGCTTTCTTT. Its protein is CASKSGTHKGGNTEAFF. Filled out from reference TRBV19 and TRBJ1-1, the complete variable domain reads DGGITQSPKYLFRKEGQNVTLSCEQNLNHDAMYWYRQDPGQGLRLIYYSQIVNDFQKGDIAEGYSVSREKKESFPLTVTSAQKNPTAFYLCASKSGTHKGGNTEAFFGQGTRLTVV.